This TCR beta chain was retrieved from a study of cytomegalovirus exposure and HLA in healthy donors. Overall study results and limits: Overall, 164 TCR beta chains were annotated as cytomegalovirus-associated. Several of the most significant clusters appeared, in a later analysis, to be linked to common viral pathogens. There were some V segments, including TRBV6-2 and TRBV6-3, excluded as indistinguishable.

The CDR3 length is 17 residues. Trimming cost V 0 bases and J 2 bases, with 17 bases left between them. Looked up from germline, CDR1 is SGHRS and CDR2 is YFSETQ. A few counts support this clone. Antigen: not known. Primers: 60 Vbeta forward and 13 Jbeta reverse. The assay was immunoSEQ multiplex PCR, and TCRdb's table has in-frame clones only and misses some. The sample holds 90,000 or so clones, roughly 80% seen once. Healthy donors of bone marrow made up the group. Sequencing was done on a sample of PBMCs. This TCR was sampled from a boy between 5 and 17 years old in good health and CMV-seronegative. The J gene is TRBJ2-5, the V gene TRBV5-1; D may be TRBD1 (5 bases). This chain's CDR3 is CASSLGVGRATQETQYF. CDR3 DNA: TGCGCCAGCAGCTTGGGAGTGGGCAGGGCTACACAAGAGACCCAGTACTTC.